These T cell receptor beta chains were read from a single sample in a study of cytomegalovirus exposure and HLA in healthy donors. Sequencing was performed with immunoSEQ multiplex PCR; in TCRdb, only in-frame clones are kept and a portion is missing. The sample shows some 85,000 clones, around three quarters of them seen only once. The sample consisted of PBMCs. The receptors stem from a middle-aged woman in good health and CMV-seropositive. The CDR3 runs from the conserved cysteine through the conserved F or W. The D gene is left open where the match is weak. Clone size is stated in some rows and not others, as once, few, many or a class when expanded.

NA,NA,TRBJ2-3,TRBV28,TGTGCCAGCATCGCCGACGGGGGGCACACAGATACGCAGTATTTT,CASIADGGHTDTQYF
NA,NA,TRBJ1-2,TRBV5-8,TGTGCCAGCAACCCGGACAGCACACACTATGGCTACACCTTC,CASNPDSTHYGYTF
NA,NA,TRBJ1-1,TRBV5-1,TGCGCCAGCAGCCCAGGGACTGAAGCTTTCTTT,CASSPGTEAFF
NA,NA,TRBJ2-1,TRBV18,TGTGCCAGCTCACCACCGACTGGGACTCCTTTTGATGAGCAGTTCTTC,CASSPPTGTPFDEQFF
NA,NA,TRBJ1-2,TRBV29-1,TGCAGCGTTGACCCGACAGGATACTATGGCTACACCTTC,CSVDPTGYYGYTF
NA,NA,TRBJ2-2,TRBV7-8,TGTGCCAGCAGCTTAGAGCCCTTAGGCGGGAACACCGGGGAGCTGTTTTTT,CASSLEPLGGNTGELFF
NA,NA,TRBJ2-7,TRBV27,TGTGCCAGCAGTTTACGGGGGGCGGGGGCCTACGAGCAGTACTTC,CASSLRGAGAYEQYF
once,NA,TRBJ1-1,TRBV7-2,TGTGCCAGCAGGGACGGGGGGACACGAGGATTACTGAACACTGAAGCTTTCTTT,CASRDGGTRGLLNTEAFF
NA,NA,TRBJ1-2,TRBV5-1,TGCGCCAGCAGCTTGGGGCGGGTCACGGATGGCTACACCTTC,CASSLGRVTDGYTF
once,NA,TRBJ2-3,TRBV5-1,TGCGCCAGCACCCTAGCGGGGGACAGGGCAGATACGCAGTATTTT,CASTLAGDRADTQYF
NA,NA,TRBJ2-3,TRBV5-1,TGCGCCAGCAGCTTGGGGAACAACGGGGTTAGGTCAGATACGCAGTATTTT,CASSLGNNGVRSDTQYF
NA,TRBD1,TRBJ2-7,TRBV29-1,TGCAGCGTAGAGAGACAGGGGAAATACGAGCAGTACTTC,CSVERQGKYEQYF
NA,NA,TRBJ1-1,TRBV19,TGTGCCAGCGACTACGGCGGCAGATCGAACACTGAAGCTTTCTTT,CASDYGGRSNTEAFF
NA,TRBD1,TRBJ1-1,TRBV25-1,TGTGCCAGCGTGGGACAGGGAAGTTCTAACACTGAAGCTTTCTTT,CASVGQGSSNTEAFF
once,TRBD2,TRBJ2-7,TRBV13,TGTGCCAGCAGCTGGACTAGCTACGAGCAGTACTTC,CASSWTSYEQYF
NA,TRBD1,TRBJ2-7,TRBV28,TGTGCCAGTCGGAGGAGGGGACAGGGGGCATGGGAGCAGTACTTC,CASRRRGQGAWEQYF
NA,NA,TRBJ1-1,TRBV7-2,TGTGCCAGCAGCTTTAGGAGTCTGAACACTGAAGCTTTCTTT,CASSFRSLNTEAFF
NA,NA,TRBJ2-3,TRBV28,TGTGCCAGCAGGCGAGGAGAAGATACGCAGTATTTT,CASRRGEDTQYF
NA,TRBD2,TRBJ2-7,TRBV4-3,TGCGCCAGCAGCCGGGGAGCGGGAACCTACGAGCAGTACTTC,CASSRGAGTYEQYF
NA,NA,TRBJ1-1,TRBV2,TGTGCCAGTCGGGACATGATGAACACTGAAGCTTTCTTT,CASRDMMNTEAFF
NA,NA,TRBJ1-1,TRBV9,TGTGCCAGCAGCGTAGGGCCGGGGGACACTGAAGCTTTCTTT,CASSVGPGDTEAFF
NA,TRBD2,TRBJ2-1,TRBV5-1,TGCGCCAGCAGCAAGGGCCTAGCGGGCACCTACAATGAGCAGTTCTTC,CASSKGLAGTYNEQFF
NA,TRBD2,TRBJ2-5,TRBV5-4,TGTGCCAGCAGCCGCGGGACTAGCGGGACTCCCAGTCGGTACTTC,CASSRGTSGTPSRYF
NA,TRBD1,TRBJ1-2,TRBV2,TGTGCCAGCAGTGGGACGCGGGCACAGGGGAGAAACTATGGCTACACCTTC,CASSGTRAQGRNYGYTF
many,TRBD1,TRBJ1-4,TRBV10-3,TGTGCCATCGGATTGACAGGGACTAATGAAAAACTGTTTTTT,CAIGLTGTNEKLFF
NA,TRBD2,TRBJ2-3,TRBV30,TGTGCCTGGAGGCTGACTAGCGGGAGCTATACGCAGTATTTT,CAWRLTSGSYTQYF
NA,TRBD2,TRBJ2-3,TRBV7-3,TGTGCCAGCAGCTTACAGGGTCTGACTAGCGGCACAGATACGCAGTATTTT,CASSLQGLTSGTDTQYF
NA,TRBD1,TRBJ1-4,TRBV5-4,TGTGCCAGCAGCAAGGGACAGGTTTCCGAAAAACTGTTTTTT,CASSKGQVSEKLFF
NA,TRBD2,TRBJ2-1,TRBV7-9,TGTGCCAGCAGCGCGCGACTCGGCGGGAGATTTAATGAGCAGTTCTTC,CASSARLGGRFNEQFF
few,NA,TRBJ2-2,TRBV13,TGTGCCAGCAGCTTAGGACAGGTCGTCGGGGAGCTGTTTTTT,CASSLGQVVGELFF
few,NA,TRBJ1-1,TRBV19,TGTGCCAGTAGGTTGGGGCCGAACACTGAAGCTTTCTTT,CASRLGPNTEAFF
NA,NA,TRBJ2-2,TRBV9,TGTGCCAGCAGCGACTTATTGAACACCGGGGAGCTGTTTTTT,CASSDLLNTGELFF
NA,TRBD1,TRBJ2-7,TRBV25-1,TGTGCCAGCAGTGCCTGGACAGGGGCGGCCGAGCAGTACTTC,CASSAWTGAAEQYF
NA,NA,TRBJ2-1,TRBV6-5,TGTGCCAGCGCGACAGGAGGAAATGAGCAGTTCTTC,CASATGGNEQFF
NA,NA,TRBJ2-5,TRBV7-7,TGTGCTAGCAGCCCCCAGCGAGAAGAGACCCAGTACTTC,CASSPQREETQYF
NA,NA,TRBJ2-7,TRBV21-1,TGTGCCAGCAGCCCCCAGGCCCACAGGGGTGGGTACGAGCAGTACTTC,CASSPQAHRGGYEQYF
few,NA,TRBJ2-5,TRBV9,TGTGCCAGCAGTTCGAATCCGCAGGGAGAGACCCAGTACTTC,CASSSNPQGETQYF
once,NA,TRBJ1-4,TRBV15,TGTGCCACCAGTAGCGGACCGGGAGGTGAAAAACTGTTTTTT,CATSSGPGGEKLFF
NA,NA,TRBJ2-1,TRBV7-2,TGTGCCAGCAGCCCCACTAGGGATGAGCAGTTCTTC,CASSPTRDEQFF
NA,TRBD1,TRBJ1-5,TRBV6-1,TGTGCCAGCAGTCTAGGGACAGCTAGCAATCAGCCCCAGCATTTT,CASSLGTASNQPQHF
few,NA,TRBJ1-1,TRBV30,TGTGCCTGGAGTGCAGGGACACCGGCCAACACTGAAGCTTTCTTT,CAWSAGTPANTEAFF
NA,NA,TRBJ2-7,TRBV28,TGTGCCAGCAGTTTACCCCCTTTATACGAGCAGTACTTC,CASSLPPLYEQYF
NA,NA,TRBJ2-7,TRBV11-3,TGTGCCAGCAGCTTTGGGGCGTCTAGCTCCTACGAGCAGTACTTC,CASSFGASSSYEQYF
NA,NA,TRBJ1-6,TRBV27,TGTGCCAGCAGTTGGGGACTGTCGTCACCCCTCCACTTT,CASSWGLSSPLHF
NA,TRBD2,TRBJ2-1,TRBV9,TGTGCCAGCGGGGGACTAGGTAGCTCCTACAATGAGCAGTTCTTC,CASGGLGSSYNEQFF
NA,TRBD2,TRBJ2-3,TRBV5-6,TGTGCCAGCAGCATAGCGGGACCTACGCAGTATTTT,CASSIAGPTQYF
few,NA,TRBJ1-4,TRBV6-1,TGTGCCAGCAGTGAAAGGCGGGGCAGGGTAGATGAAAAACTGTTTTTT,CASSERRGRVDEKLFF
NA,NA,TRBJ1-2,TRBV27,TGTGCCAGCAGTTCTCTAGTTAACTATGGCTACACCTTC,CASSSLVNYGYTF
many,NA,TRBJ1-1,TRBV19,TGTGCCAGTAGTATGGCGGGTCGGAGCAACACTGAAGCTTTCTTT,CASSMAGRSNTEAFF
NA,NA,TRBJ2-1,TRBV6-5,TGTGCCAGCAATTCAGAAGGCAGGGGCTACAATGAGCAGTTCTTC,CASNSEGRGYNEQFF
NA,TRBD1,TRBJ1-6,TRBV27,TGTGCCAGCAGTGACTGGACAGGGGGCGCGGGTTCACCCCTCCACTTT,CASSDWTGGAGSPLHF
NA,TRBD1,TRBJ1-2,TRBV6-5,TGTGCCAGCAGTTACTCGACAGGGTGGCCGGGTGGCTACACCTTC,CASSYSTGWPGGYTF
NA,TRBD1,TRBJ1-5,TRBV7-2,TGTGCCAGCAGCGACAGGGACAGGGGATCGAATCAGCCCCAGCATTTT,CASSDRDRGSNQPQHF
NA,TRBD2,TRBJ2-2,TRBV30,TGTGCCTGGGGTAGCGGGAGTACCGGGGAGCTGTTTTTT,CAWGSGSTGELFF